One sample yielded the 27 T cell receptor beta chains listed below, sequenced in a study of blood T cells in healthy people across ages. Together with a sample-barcoded 5' primer, a J-beta primer mix was included in a second PCR lasting roughly 6 to 12 cycles. TCRdb re-derived calls from the 5' RACE reads in MiXCR, one entry per CDR3 protein. The sample includes 980,000 or so distinct CDR3 sequences, roughly 50% of them seen just once. Material for sequencing was blood. These receptors were collected from a man aged 25-45 years in good health.

This clonotype has a handful of counts. The V and J genes are TRBV11-3 and TRBJ2-7; perhaps TRBD1 as D (6 bases). Between the trimmed V and J ends, which lost 5 bases and 0 bases, there was a span of 11 bases. This CDR3 comprises 14 residues. The germline gives CDR1 SGHNT, CDR2 YENEEA. The CDR3 reads CASSPGQPSYEQYF. The CDR3 DNA is TGTGCCAGCAGCCCAGGACAGCCCTCCTACGAGCAGTACTTC.

This clonotype was counted a few times. This sequence joins TRBV7-9 and TRBJ2-1; D unresolved. The CDR3 has 17 residues. Germline CDR1 and CDR2: SEHNR and FQNEAQ (reference sequence). The ends were cut back, 1 base at V and 5 bases at J, with 18 bases in the middle. CDR3 DNA: TGTGCCAGCAGCTTAGTTGGAGATTCTAGTTACCACAATGAGCAGTTCTTC. It specifies CASSLVGDSSYHNEQFF.

This clonotype was seen a few times. The genes are TRBV20-1 and TRBJ2-5, with 8 nucleotides matching TRBD2. CDR1 is DFQATT and CDR2 is SNEGSKA in the germline V gene (reference sequence). J was trimmed by 4 bases and V by 6 bases; bases with no gene match: 10. The CDR3 length is 14 residues. The CDR3: CSADLGLARETQYF. CDR3 in DNA: TGCAGTGCCGACCTTGGACTAGCCAGAGAGACCCAGTACTTC.

The rearrangement uses TRBV20-1 and TRBJ2-6, with D unresolved. Trimming took off 1 base at V and 0 bases at J, with 13 bases between the two ends. The CDR3 has 17 residues. CDR1 and CDR2 from the germline V gene are DFQATT and SNEGSKA (reference sequence). The CDR3 loop is CSARGQEYISGANVLTF. DNA of the CDR3: TGCAGTGCTAGAGGTCAGGAATATATCTCTGGGGCCAACGTCCTGACTTTC.

The rearrangement links TRBV7-9 to TRBJ1-2, with D uncertain. Germline V gene lookup returns CDR1 SEHNR and CDR2 FQNEAQ (reference sequence). Between the trimmed V and J ends, which lost 1 base and 8 bases, there was a span of 11 bases. This CDR3 is 13 amino acids long. This CDR3 is CASSLGLLPGYTF. The CDR3 nucleotides read TGTGCCAGCAGCTTAGGACTGCTTCCGGGCTACACCTTC. The full variable domain, with the rest looked up from reference TRBV7-9 and TRBJ1-2, is DTGVSQNPRHKITKRGQNVTFRCDPISEHNRLYWYRQTLGQGPEFLTYFQNEAQLEKSRLLSDRFSAERPKGSFSTLEIQRTEQGDSAMYLCASSLGLLPGYTFGSGTRLTVV.

This chain uses TRBV7-9 with TRBJ2-7, with a weak D call TRBD1 (6 bases). This CDR3 comprises 12 residues. Per germline, CDR1 SEHNR and CDR2 FQNEAQ (reference sequence). The ends were cut back, 3 bases at V and 6 bases at J, with 9 bases in the middle. The CDR3 is CASSFDRPEQYF. Written as DNA, the CDR3 is TGTGCCAGCAGCTTTGACAGGCCCGAGCAGTACTTC.

Only a few counts were recorded for this clonotype. The gene calls are TRBV6-6 and TRBJ2-7; 7 nucleotides line up with TRBD1. Germline loops: CDR1 MNHNY, CDR2 SVGAGI (reference sequence). The CDR3 covers 14 residues. V was pared by 6 bases and J by 2 bases, with 7 bases of the junction left unmatched. CDR3 nucleotide sequence: TGTGCCAGCAGAGACCGGGACAGACCCTACGAGCAGTACTTC. Its protein is CASRDRDRPYEQYF.

CDR3 sequence (DNA): TGCGCCAGCAGCCAACGGGATAACACAGATACGCAGTATTTT. It encodes CASSQRDNTDTQYF. The gene calls are TRBV4-1 and TRBJ2-3, with a tentative D call TRBD2 (5 bases). V was cut by 2 bases and J by 2 bases, with 8 bases left in between. Germline-derived CDR1 and CDR2 are MGHRA and YSYEKL. The CDR3 is 14 residues long.

The chain is built from TRBV5-6 and TRBJ1-2; weak D call: TRBD1 (5 bases). This CDR3 contains 15 residues. V lost 5 bases and J lost 2, with 16 bases in between. CDR1 and CDR2 from the germline V gene are SGHDT and YYEEEE. This chain's CDR3 is CASSFLGGTNYGYTF. In nucleotides, the CDR3 is TGTGCCAGCAGTTTCCTGGGGGGGACCAACTATGGCTACACCTTC.

This chain links TRBV4-1 with TRBJ2-1, with 7 bases aligning to TRBD2. The CDR3 length is 16 residues. Germline CDR1 and CDR2: MGHRA and YSYEKL. Losses at the gene ends were 2 bases for V and 8 bases for J; bases not matched to a gene: 12. The CDR3 is CASSQNPGGGVDEQFF. The DNA for the CDR3 is TGCGCCAGCAGCCAAAATCCGGGTGGGGGGGTTGATGAGCAGTTCTTC.

Details on this clonotype: An end of the junction differs from the germline gene, which may be a read error. The rearrangement joins TRBV6-2 or TRBV6-3 to TRBJ2-3; 8 bases line up with TRBD2. This CDR3 region has 16 residues. From germline, CDR1 is MNHEY and CDR2 SVGEGT. The CDR3 bases are TGTTCCAGCAGTTACTCAGGGACTAGATCGGCAGATACGCAGTATTTT. This encodes CSSSYSGTRSADTQYF.

This clonotype has at least ten counts. This chain joins TRBV20-1 and TRBJ2-1; TRBD2 agrees at 8 bases. The trim removed 3 bases at V and 2 bases at J, leaving 6 bases unmatched. Germline V lookup: CDR1 DFQATT, CDR2 SNEGSKA (reference sequence). The length of the CDR3 is 15 residues. The CDR3 region is CSASQRGFAYNEQFF. DNA for the CDR3: TGCAGTGCTAGTCAGCGGGGGTTCGCCTACAATGAGCAGTTCTTC.

This chain joins TRBV11-2 and TRBJ2-7; the match to TRBD1 covers 7 bases. V was pared by 1 base and J by 2 bases, with 8 bases of the junction left unmatched. CDR3 size: 16 residues. Looked up from germline, CDR1 is SGHAT and CDR2 is FQNNGV. The CDR3 DNA follows: TGTGCCAGCAGCTTAGGGACAGGCGTCATTACCTACGAGCAGTACTTC. It specifies CASSLGTGVITYEQYF.

This clonotype was picked up a small number of times. The rearrangement links TRBV20-1 to TRBJ2-7; 8 nucleotides align to TRBD2. The CDR3 totals 12 residues. V lost 3 bases, J lost 6 bases, and 4 bases stayed unmatched. Germline assignment: CDR1 DFQATT and CDR2 SNEGSKA (reference sequence). CDR3 sequence reads: CSASGLALEQYF. CDR3 bases: TGCAGTGCTAGTGGACTAGCTCTCGAGCAGTACTTC.

This clonotype has more than one count but fewer than ten. The chain is built from TRBV7-2 and TRBJ1-2, with TRBD1 as a possible D gene (6 bases). V lost 5 bases to trimming and J lost 8 bases, with 21 bases between them. Germline V lookup: CDR1 SGHTA, CDR2 FQGNSA. CDR3 length: 15 amino acids. The CDR3 loop is CASSPTGTGQKGYTF. For the CDR3, the DNA is TGTGCCAGCAGCCCGACGGGTACAGGGCAAAAGGGCTACACCTTC.

There are many counts of this clonotype. In DNA, the CDR3 is TGTGCCAGCAGCCAATTGGCGGGAGGGCAGTTCTTC. Its translation: CASSQLAGGQFF. J is TRBJ2-1 and V is TRBV3-1; 8 nucleotides match TRBD2. This CDR3 has 12 residues. CDR1 and CDR2 (germline): LGHDT, YNNKEL (reference sequence). The junction had 3 bases not matched to a gene; V was cut back by 2 bases and J by 12 bases.

This sequence joins TRBV6-1 and TRBJ1-2, with 8 positions matching TRBD1. Germline V gene sequence: CDR1 MNHNS, CDR2 SASEGT. The trim removed 7 bases at V and 7 bases at J, leaving 8 bases unmatched. The CDR3 spans 13 residues. In nucleotides, the CDR3 is TGTGCCAGCAACCGACAGGGGACGGCTGGCTACACCTTC. Translation gives CASNRQGTAGYTF.

The genes are TRBV6-2 or TRBV6-3 and TRBJ1-2; TRBD1 might be the D (5 bases). The germline V and J ends were trimmed by 3 bases and 4 bases, with 9 bases remaining between them. The germline CDR1 and CDR2 sequences are MNHEY and SVGEGT. The CDR3 loop spans 13 amino acids. The CDR3 sequence is CASSYWDGYGYTF. Here the CDR3 DNA reads TGTGCCAGCAGTTATTGGGACGGCTATGGCTACACCTTC.

The chain links TRBV6-1 to TRBJ1-2, with 7 bases aligning to TRBD1. The J segment lost 3 bases and the V segment lost 2 bases, leaving 9 bases of the junction unmatched. Germline V gene lookup returns CDR1 MNHNS and CDR2 SASEGT. CDR3 length equals 16 residues. CDR3 DNA sequence: TGTGCCAGCAGTGAAAAGGGACAGACAGGAGACTATGGCTACACCTTC. This translates into CASSEKGQTGDYGYTF.

This chain connects TRBV27 to TRBJ2-3; no clear D gene. Germline lookup yields CDR1 MNHEY and CDR2 SMNVEV (reference sequence). The V end lost 5 bases, the J end lost 2 bases, and 11 bases lay between the germline ends. This CDR3 is built from 14 residues. CDR3 residues: CASSATPPTDTQYF. As DNA, the CDR3 is TGTGCCAGCAGTGCGACACCGCCCACAGATACGCAGTATTTT.

V is TRBV28 and J is TRBJ2-1, with 7 bases aligning to TRBD2. Per germline, CDR1 MDHEN and CDR2 SYDVKM. The CDR3 loop spans 18 amino acids. V lost 4 bases to trimming and J lost 0 bases; unmatched junction nucleotides: 12. CDR3 in DNA: TGTGCCAGCAGTTCACTTCCTAGCGGCCTGTCCTCCTACAATGAGCAGTTCTTC. Its translation: CASSSLPSGLSSYNEQFF.

V and J are TRBV20-1 and TRBJ2-7; TRBD2 is a possible D gene (5 bases). The V end lost 1 base, the J end lost 3 bases, and 7 bases lay between the germline ends. CDR3 length equals 12 residues. The germline V gene has CDR1 DFQATT and CDR2 SNEGSKA (reference sequence). CDR3 DNA: TGCAGTGCTAGAGCCGAGGGCTACGAGCAGTACTTC. Its translation: CSARAEGYEQYF.

Note on this clonotype: A read error may account for a junction end that differs from germline. This chain uses TRBV9 with TRBJ2-7; D is uncertain. Per germline, CDR1 SGDLS and CDR2 YYNGEE. The CDR3 is made up of 14 amino acids. The CDR3 is CTSSVGDGDYEQYF. Written as DNA, the CDR3 is TGTACCAGCAGCGTAGGCGACGGAGACTACGAGCAGTACTTC. Full variable domain (missing parts from reference TRBV9 and TRBJ2-7): DSGVTQTPKHLITATGQRVTLRCSPRSGDLSVYWYQQSLDQGLQFLIQYYNGEERAKGNILERFSAQQFPDLHSELNLSSLELGDSALYFCTSSVGDGDYEQYFGPGTRLTVT.

This chain uses TRBV15 with TRBJ2-3, with 9 bases fitting TRBD2. The CDR3 is made up of 15 amino acids. Germline V gives CDR1 LNHNV, CDR2 YYDKDF (reference sequence). Trimming at V came to 7 bases and at J to 5 bases, leaving 10 bases not matched to a gene. In DNA form, the CDR3 reads TGTGCCACCAACCCCGGGACTAGCAGGGGAGATACGCAGTATTTT. It specifies CATNPGTSRGDTQYF.

This rearrangement joins TRBV9 to TRBJ2-1, with 7 bases aligning to TRBD1. The germline V gene has CDR1 SGDLS and CDR2 YYNGEE. Trimming removed 8 bases from V and 4 bases from J; junction bases left unmatched: 9. This CDR3 spans 14 amino acids. The CDR3 bases are TGTGCCAGTCAGTCGACAGGGCCTTACAATGAGCAGTTCTTC. It is translated as CASQSTGPYNEQFF.

V usage is TRBV5-1 and J usage is TRBJ2-7, with 7 positions matching TRBD2. Germline V gene data show CDR1 as SGHRS and CDR2 as YFSETQ. The CDR3 has 14 residues. V dropped 5 bases and J dropped 0; count of bases not matched to a gene: 5. Here the CDR3 reads CASSWGGISYEQYF. In DNA form, the CDR3 reads TGCGCCAGCAGTTGGGGGGGGATCTCCTACGAGCAGTACTTC.

The chain employs TRBV9 and TRBJ2-1; the D gene is possibly TRBD1 (6 bases). Germline values: CDR1 SGDLS, CDR2 YYNGEE. Deletions cut 0 bases from V and 9 bases from J, with 13 bases between. CDR3 length: 14 residues. CDR3 residues: CASSVGDKPSEQFF. CDR3 DNA: TGTGCCAGCAGCGTAGGGGACAAACCAAGTGAGCAGTTCTTC.